The clone carrying this T cell receptor (beta chain) has just a few counts. Unique molecular identifiers were used in preparing the TCRbeta library. TCRdb itself ran the PCR reads through MiXCR, one entry per CDR3 protein. The sample contains hundreds of thousands of distinct CDR3 sequences, under 15% of which appear only once. The data were taken from a study of T-cell reconstitution after alpha-beta-depleted transplantation in children. With V trimmed by 5 bases and J by 1 base, 11 bases remained unmatched. The germline V gene has CDR1 MNHEY and CDR2 SMNVEV (reference sequence). CDR3 length equals 17 residues.

Sample: PBMCs from the stem cell graft donor, taken from the stem cell graft. The clonotype originates from a human donor who donated a stem cell graft to a child with combined immunodeficiency. V gene TRBV27 combines with J gene TRBJ2-1, with 7 positions matching TRBD1. Written as DNA, the CDR3 is TGTGCCAGCAGTCCCCCCCTGGGGGACAGTTCCTACAATGAGCAGTTCTTC. This sequence encodes CASSPPLGDSSYNEQFF.